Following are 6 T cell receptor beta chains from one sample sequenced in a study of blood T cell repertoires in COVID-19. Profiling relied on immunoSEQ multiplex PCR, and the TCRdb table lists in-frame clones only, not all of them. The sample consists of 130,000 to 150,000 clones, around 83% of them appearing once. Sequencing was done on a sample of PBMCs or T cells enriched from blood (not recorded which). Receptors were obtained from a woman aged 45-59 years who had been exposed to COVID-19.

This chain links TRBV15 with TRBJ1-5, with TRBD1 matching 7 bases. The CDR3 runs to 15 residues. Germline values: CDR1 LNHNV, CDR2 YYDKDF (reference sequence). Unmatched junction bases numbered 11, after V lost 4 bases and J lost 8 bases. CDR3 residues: CATSTGQAPEEPQHF. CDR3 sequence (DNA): TGTGCCACCAGCACTGGACAGGCGCCGGAGGAGCCCCAGCATTTT.

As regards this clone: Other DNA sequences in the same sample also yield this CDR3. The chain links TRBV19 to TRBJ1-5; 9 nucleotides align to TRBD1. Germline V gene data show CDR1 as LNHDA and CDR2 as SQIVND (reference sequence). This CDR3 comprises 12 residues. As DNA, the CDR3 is TGTGCTTCGGGACAGGGAAATCAGCCCCAGCATTTT. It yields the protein CASGQGNQPQHF.

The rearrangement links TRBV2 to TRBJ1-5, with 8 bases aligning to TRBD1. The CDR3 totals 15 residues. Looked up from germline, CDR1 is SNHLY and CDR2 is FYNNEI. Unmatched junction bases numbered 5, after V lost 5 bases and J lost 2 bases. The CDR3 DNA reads TGTGCCAGCAGTTCGGACAGGGTGGGCAATCAGCCCCAGCATTTT. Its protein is CASSSDRVGNQPQHF.

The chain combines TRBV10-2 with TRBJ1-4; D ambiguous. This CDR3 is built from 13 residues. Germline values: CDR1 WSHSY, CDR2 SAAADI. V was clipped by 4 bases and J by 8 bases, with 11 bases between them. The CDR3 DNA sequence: TGCGCCAGCAGTGGAGCGAGGGAAGAAAAACTGTTTTTT. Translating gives CASSGAREEKLFF.

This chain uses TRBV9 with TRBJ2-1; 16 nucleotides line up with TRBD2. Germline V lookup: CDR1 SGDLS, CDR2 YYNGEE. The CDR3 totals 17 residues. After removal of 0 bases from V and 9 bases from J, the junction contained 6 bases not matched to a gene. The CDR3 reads CASSVAGLAGGQAEQFF. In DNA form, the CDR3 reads TGTGCCAGCAGCGTAGCGGGACTAGCGGGGGGGCAGGCTGAGCAGTTCTTC.

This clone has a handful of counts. The CDR3 sequence: CASSLVPQINYGYTF. CDR3 DNA: TGTGCCAGCAGCTTAGTCCCCCAGATTAACTATGGCTACACCTTC. The chain couples TRBV7-2 to TRBJ1-2; D unclear. CDR1 and CDR2 from the germline V gene are SGHTA and FQGNSA. V dropped 1 base and J dropped 1 base, with 10 bases sitting between them. This CDR3 has 15 residues.